This T cell receptor beta chain was obtained from a study of cytomegalovirus exposure and HLA in healthy donors. Study-wide results and caveats: It was about 150 TCR beta chains that were listed as cytomegalovirus-associated.

The PCR had 60 Vbeta and 13 Jbeta primers. Clones were sequenced by immunoSEQ multiplex PCR, and TCRdb holds only the in-frame ones, with some missing. The profile shows about 120,000 clones, 55% to 70% of them singletons. V was pared by 7 bases and J by 0 bases, with 12 bases between. Germline lookup yields CDR1 SQVTM and CDR2 ANQGSEA. The CDR3 is made up of 13 amino acids. With regard to this clone: Its target is not known.

The clonotype originates from a woman aged 25-40 years in good health and CMV-seronegative. The chain joins TRBV29-1 to TRBJ1-1, with D possibly matching TRBD1 (5 bases). Input material: PBMCs. The CDR3 loop is CSAERQLNTEAFF. The CDR3 bases are TGCAGCGCCGAGAGACAGTTGAACACTGAAGCTTTCTTT.